A selection of T cell receptor beta chains follows, all from one sample in a study of cytomegalovirus exposure and HLA in healthy donors. Method: immunoSEQ multiplex PCR; TCRdb's copy keeps in-frame clones and lacks some. The repertoire has some 140,000 clones, less than 90% of them found once; the top ten carry under 3%. The sample comprised PBMCs. The receptor source for this set is a man aged 18 to 35 in good health and CMV-seronegative. The CDR3 runs from the conserved cysteine through the conserved F or W. Fields, in order: V gene, clone size, D gene, J gene, CDR3 DNA, CDR3 protein. A D gene is named only where the DNA matches it firmly. Clone size appears in some rows only: once, few, many, or a class for an expanded clone.

V: TRBV5-4
size: -
D: -
J: TRBJ2-1
DNA: TGTGCCAGCAGCTTGGTGGGGCCTGTGCACCTAAATGGGCAGTTCTTC
CDR3: CASSLVGPVHLNGQFF

V: TRBV11-3
size: few
D: -
J: TRBJ2-1
DNA: TGTGCCAGCAGCCCCGGGGTGGCCTTTGAGCAGTTCTTC
CDR3: CASSPGVAFEQFF

V: TRBV13
size: -
D: TRBD2
J: TRBJ2-7
DNA: TGTGCCAGCCTTTCAGCGGGGGGAGCCAACGAGCAGTACTTC
CDR3: CASLSAGGANEQYF

V: TRBV7-9
size: -
D: TRBD1
J: TRBJ2-2
DNA: TGTGCCAGCAGCCCACATTCCGGGACAGTGAACACCGGGGAGCTGTTTTTT
CDR3: CASSPHSGTVNTGELFF

V: TRBV28
size: -
D: -
J: TRBJ2-7
DNA: TGTGCCAGCAGTCTTTTACCTACAGTGTCGATCTCCTACGAGCAGTACTTC
CDR3: CASSLLPTVSISYEQYF

V: TRBV25-1
size: few
D: TRBD1
J: TRBJ1-6
DNA: TGTGCCAGCAGTGGGACAGGTCCCCCTTCACCCCTCCACTTT
CDR3: CASSGTGPPSPLHF

V: TRBV5-1
size: -
D: -
J: TRBJ2-2
DNA: TGCGCCAGCAGCTTAGGTAGCGCCACCGGGGAGCTGTTTTTT
CDR3: CASSLGSATGELFF

V: TRBV6-5
size: few
D: -
J: TRBJ1-6
DNA: TGTGCCAGCAGTTACTCCTATTCCGGGGATTCACCCCTCCACTTT
CDR3: CASSYSYSGDSPLHF

V: TRBV5-6
size: -
D: -
J: TRBJ1-1
DNA: TGTGCCAGCAGCTGGGCCCAGATGAACACTGAAGCTTTCTTT
CDR3: CASSWAQMNTEAFF

V: TRBV7-2
size: -
D: TRBD1
J: TRBJ1-5
DNA: TGTGCCAGCAGCTCCGACAGGGATCAGCCCCAGCATTTT
CDR3: CASSSDRDQPQHF

V: TRBV30
size: -
D: TRBD1
J: TRBJ2-1
DNA: TGTGCCTCTACTAGGGGACAGGTTTTGCAAAATGAGCAGTTCTTC
CDR3: CASTRGQVLQNEQFF

V: TRBV19
size: -
D: -
J: TRBJ2-2
DNA: TGTGCCAGTAGTACGCCCCGACACATCACCGGGGAGCTGTTTTTT
CDR3: CASSTPRHITGELFF

V: TRBV9
size: -
D: TRBD2
J: TRBJ2-7
DNA: TGTGCCAGCAGCGTAACTAGCGGGAGCGTTGTCTACGAGCAGTACTTC
CDR3: CASSVTSGSVVYEQYF

V: TRBV29-1
size: -
D: TRBD1
J: TRBJ1-1
DNA: TGCAGCGTTCCGAAAACTTGGGACAGTTCCACTGAAGCTTTCTTT
CDR3: CSVPKTWDSSTEAFF

V: TRBV6-1
size: -
D: -
J: TRBJ1-2
DNA: TGTGCCAGCAGTGAAGCCCCGCCGGACTATGGCTACACCTTC
CDR3: CASSEAPPDYGYTF

V: TRBV7-2
size: -
D: -
J: TRBJ2-7
DNA: TGTGCCAGCAGCCTTAATACCTACGAGCAGTACTTC
CDR3: CASSLNTYEQYF

V: TRBV7-9
size: -
D: -
J: TRBJ2-5
DNA: TGTGCCAGCAGCACCCAGGGAAGGGGCCAAGAGACCCAGTACTTC
CDR3: CASSTQGRGQETQYF

V: TRBV7-2
size: -
D: TRBD2
J: TRBJ2-1
DNA: TGTGCCAGCAGCCCCCAAGCGGGAGCTTTCGATGAGCAGTTCTTC
CDR3: CASSPQAGAFDEQFF

V: TRBV5-8
size: -
D: TRBD1
J: TRBJ1-5
DNA: TGTGCCAGCAGCTTTCGTTGGGGACAGGGGATTTATCAGCCCCAGCATTTT
CDR3: CASSFRWGQGIYQPQHF

V: TRBV5-4
size: -
D: -
J: TRBJ1-4
DNA: TGTGCCAGCAGCTCCGCCGTGGGAGGGGGTGAAAAACTGTTTTTT
CDR3: CASSSAVGGGEKLFF

V: TRBV2
size: -
D: TRBD1
J: TRBJ1-1
DNA: TGTGCCAGCAGTGAATGGGTGACAGGGGGACCATCAGCTTTCTTT
CDR3: CASSEWVTGGPSAFF

V: TRBV7-8
size: -
D: -
J: TRBJ2-7
DNA: TGTGCCAGCAGCCCAGTGGGACAAAGCAGTTGGCGGACCTACGAGCAGTACTTC
CDR3: CASSPVGQSSWRTYEQYF

V: TRBV5-1
size: -
D: -
J: TRBJ2-5
DNA: TGCGCCAGCAGCATCGGGACATTGGAGACCCAGTACTTC
CDR3: CASSIGTLETQYF

V: TRBV15
size: -
D: -
J: TRBJ1-2
DNA: TGTGCCACCAGCAGAGATAGGACATACGCCCTATCTAACTATGGCTACACCTTC
CDR3: CATSRDRTYALSNYGYTF

V: TRBV7-6
size: -
D: TRBD1
J: TRBJ2-2
DNA: TGTGCCAGCAGACAAAACAGGGGATCGGCCGGGGAGCTGTTTTTT
CDR3: CASRQNRGSAGELFF

V: TRBV15
size: -
D: TRBD1
J: TRBJ1-4
DNA: TGTGCCACCAGCAGAGGACAGGGAGAAGAAAAACTGTTTTTT
CDR3: CATSRGQGEEKLFF

V: TRBV2
size: -
D: TRBD2
J: TRBJ2-7
DNA: TGTGCCAGCAGTCTTACAAGACTAGCGGGGCTCTACGAGCAGTACTTC
CDR3: CASSLTRLAGLYEQYF

V: TRBV27
size: -
D: TRBD2
J: TRBJ2-7
DNA: TGTGCCAGCAGTTTATCAGGGGAGAATAGCGGGAGGATCTCCTACGAGCAGTACTTC
CDR3: CASSLSGENSGRISYEQYF

V: TRBV5-8
size: -
D: -
J: TRBJ2-5
DNA: TGTGCCAGCAGCCCGGGACTTCAAGTCGGGGAGACCCAGTACTTC
CDR3: CASSPGLQVGETQYF

V: TRBV27
size: -
D: -
J: TRBJ1-1
DNA: TGTGCCAGCAGTTTATCCAGATACACTGAAGCTTTCTTT
CDR3: CASSLSRYTEAFF

V: TRBV4-1
size: -
D: TRBD1
J: TRBJ2-7
DNA: TGCGCCAGCAGCCAAGGTCGCACAGGGGGCTACGAGCAGTACTTC
CDR3: CASSQGRTGGYEQYF

V: TRBV2
size: -
D: TRBD1
J: TRBJ1-6
DNA: TGTGCCAGCAGTGTACAGGGGACGGGAAATTCACCCCTCCACTTT
CDR3: CASSVQGTGNSPLHF

V: TRBV6-5
size: medium-sized
D: -
J: TRBJ2-7
DNA: TGTGCCAGCAGTTACCAGCCCCAGGACGAGCAGTACTTC
CDR3: CASSYQPQDEQYF

V: TRBV7-8
size: once
D: TRBD1
J: TRBJ2-6
DNA: TGTGCCAGCAGCTTCCAACCGGGACAGGACTCTGGGGCCAACGTCCTGACTTTC
CDR3: CASSFQPGQDSGANVLTF

V: TRBV30
size: -
D: -
J: TRBJ1-1
DNA: TGTGCCTCCACAGCAATCCCAGGGGCGAGTACTGAAGCTTTCTTT
CDR3: CASTAIPGASTEAFF

V: TRBV7-7
size: few
D: -
J: TRBJ1-1
DNA: TGTGCCAGCAGCTTAACTGCGAACACTGAAGCTTTCTTT
CDR3: CASSLTANTEAFF

V: TRBV2
size: -
D: -
J: TRBJ2-3
DNA: TGTGCCAGCAGGGTCCAGGGCACAGATACGCAGTATTTT
CDR3: CASRVQGTDTQYF

V: TRBV6-4
size: medium-sized
D: TRBD1
J: TRBJ2-6
DNA: TGTGCCAGCAGTGAGACAGGGGGCTCTGGGGCCAACGTCCTGACTTTC
CDR3: CASSETGGSGANVLTF

V: TRBV7-2
size: -
D: -
J: TRBJ2-5
DNA: TGTGCCAGCAGCTTAGAGCGGATTCAAGAGACCCAGTACTTC
CDR3: CASSLERIQETQYF

V: TRBV19
size: -
D: TRBD1
J: TRBJ2-2
DNA: TGTGCCAGCTTAACCGGGACAGCGAACACCGGGGAGCTGTTTTTT
CDR3: CASLTGTANTGELFF

V: TRBV29-1
size: -
D: TRBD1
J: TRBJ1-1
DNA: TGCAGCGTTGAAGGGACAGGGGGACAGAACACTGAAGCTTTCTTT
CDR3: CSVEGTGGQNTEAFF

V: TRBV6-5
size: -
D: TRBD1
J: TRBJ1-1
DNA: TGTGCCAGCAGTTACGGACAGGGTTGGAACACTGAAGCTTTCTTT
CDR3: CASSYGQGWNTEAFF

V: TRBV5-1
size: -
D: TRBD1
J: TRBJ1-2
DNA: TGCGCCAGCAGCTACGGACAGGGCGGAGGCTACACCTTC
CDR3: CASSYGQGGGYTF

V: TRBV7-9
size: -
D: TRBD1
J: TRBJ2-4
DNA: TGTGCCAGCAGCCCCACAGGGGGGAACATTCAGTACTTC
CDR3: CASSPTGGNIQYF

V: TRBV28
size: -
D: TRBD1
J: TRBJ2-7
DNA: TGTGCCAGCAGTTTAAGAGGGCAGGGGGCTAGGGAGCAGTACTTC
CDR3: CASSLRGQGAREQYF

V: TRBV20-1
size: -
D: -
J: TRBJ1-1
DNA: TGCAGTGCTAGGACTACAAGTGAAGCTTTCTTT
CDR3: CSARTTSEAFF

V: TRBV7-8
size: -
D: -
J: TRBJ1-5
DNA: TGTGCCAGCAGCCTTAATACAGGGTATAGCAATCAGCCCCAGCATTTT
CDR3: CASSLNTGYSNQPQHF

V: TRBV10-2
size: -
D: -
J: TRBJ1-1
DNA: TGCGCCAGCAGTGAGGCTCCGGGGACTGAAGCTTTCTTT
CDR3: CASSEAPGTEAFF

V: TRBV28
size: -
D: TRBD1
J: TRBJ2-6
DNA: TGTGCCAGCAGTTGGCACAGGGGGGAGAGCTCTGGGGCCAACGTCCTGACTTTC
CDR3: CASSWHRGESSGANVLTF

V: TRBV4-1
size: -
D: -
J: TRBJ2-7
DNA: TGCGCCAGCAGCCAACCAGGGGCGCCGAACGAGCAGTACTTC
CDR3: CASSQPGAPNEQYF

V: TRBV7-2
size: -
D: TRBD2
J: TRBJ2-5
DNA: TGTGCCAGCAGCTCCTCGAGACTAGCCCGAGAGACCCAGTACTTC
CDR3: CASSSSRLARETQYF

V: TRBV6-5
size: -
D: -
J: TRBJ1-1
DNA: TGTGCCAGCAGCCGGGGATTTAACACTGAAGCTTTCTTT
CDR3: CASSRGFNTEAFF

V: TRBV4-3
size: -
D: TRBD1
J: TRBJ2-7
DNA: TGCGCCAGCAGTGTCGGGACAGGGGCATACGAGCAGTACTTC
CDR3: CASSVGTGAYEQYF

V: TRBV27
size: -
D: -
J: TRBJ1-6
DNA: TGTGCCAGCACCAGCTTGGTGGGGCTTTGGTCACCCCTCCACTTT
CDR3: CASTSLVGLWSPLHF